This T cell receptor beta chain was captured by sequencing in a study of T cells after posttransplantation cyclophosphamide. This related bone marrow graft donor gave peripheral blood on the day of marrow donation. The data were produced by immunoSEQ multiplex PCR, yet TCRdb's version contains in-frame clones alone and is incomplete. The table lists about 30,000 clones, with no singletons. This clone was recorded many times. Its antigen remains unidentified. A read error may produce the germline difference seen at one junction end. Germline CDR1 and CDR2: ENHRY and SYGVKD. This CDR3 is built from 14 residues. Study-level findings and limits: TRB clonality was highly associated with recipient CMV seropositivity and reactivation. Blood and skin or GI T cell repertoires showed limited TRB overlap. Later post-transplant blood repertoires were often dominated by donor CD8+ memory clones.

This receptor was taken from a woman aged 60-70 years in good health, CMV-negative, and a related stem cell transplant donor. The chain combines TRBV10-3 with TRBJ1-1, with D unclear. Material for sequencing was PBMCs. The CDR3 nucleotides are TGTGCCATCAATGAGCACATCATGAACACTGAAGCTTTCTTT. Translating it yields CAINEHIMNTEAFF.